Each of the 23 T cell receptor beta chains below was sequenced from the same sample in a study of blood T cell repertoires in COVID-19. Measured with immunoSEQ multiplex PCR; TCRdb has only the in-frame clones, and not every one. The sample comprises about 300,000 clones, 86% of which are singletons, and under 11% rests with the top ten. Sequencing was carried out using PBMCs or T cells enriched from blood (not recorded which). These receptors were collected from a woman aged 18-29 years who had recovered from COVID-19.

V is TRBV3-1 (or the pseudogene TRBV3-2) and J is TRBJ2-7; 7 bases agree with TRBD2. V dropped 0 bases and J dropped 3; count of bases not matched to a gene: 5. Germline V CDR1 and CDR2: LGHDT, YNNKEL (reference sequence). This CDR3 spans 15 amino acids. CDR3 loop: CASSQDRDYNYEQYF. CDR3 bases: TGTGCCAGCAGCCAAGACCGGGACTACAACTACGAGCAGTACTTC.

The gene calls are TRBV18 and TRBJ2-7; D gene unclear. The CDR3 sequence is 15 residues long. The germline V gene has CDR1 KGHSH and CDR2 LQKENI. The V end was cut by 1 base, the J end by 0 bases, with 10 bases between. Here the CDR3 reads CASSPQVRSSYEQYF. CDR3 bases: TGTGCCAGCTCACCACAGGTTCGGAGCTCCTACGAGCAGTACTTC.

The V gene is TRBV19, the J gene TRBJ2-7; TRBD2 matches 8 bases. Trimming at V came to 4 bases and at J to 9 bases, leaving 14 bases not matched to a gene. The CDR3 loop spans 15 amino acids. Looked up from germline, CDR1 is LNHDA and CDR2 is SQIVND (reference sequence). The CDR3 sequence: CASSTSGGSIQVQYF. CDR3 DNA: TGTGCCAGTAGTACGAGCGGGGGCAGTATTCAGGTGCAGTACTTC.

The count of this clone is one. The chain couples TRBV18 to TRBJ2-7; 11 positions match TRBD1. The CDR3 is 16 residues long. Germline loops: CDR1 KGHSH, CDR2 LQKENI. The junction had 7 bases not matched to a gene; V was cut back by 3 bases and J by 3 bases. The CDR3 protein is CASSPTPGQGDYEQYF. The CDR3, as DNA: TGTGCCAGCTCACCTACCCCGGGACAGGGGGACTACGAGCAGTACTTC.

The rearrangement uses TRBV14 and TRBJ1-1; D unclear. Germline CDR1 SGHDN, CDR2 FVKESK. V lost 1 base, J lost 6 bases, and 9 bases lay in between. CDR3 length equals 13 residues. The CDR3 loop is CASSQAGSSEAFF. As DNA, the CDR3 is TGTGCCAGCAGCCAAGCGGGGAGCTCTGAAGCTTTCTTT.

The V call is TRBV7-9, the J call TRBJ1-2; no firm D call. The CDR3 runs 13 residues. The germline V and J ends were trimmed by 6 bases and 4 bases, with 12 bases remaining between them. Germline V lookup: CDR1 SEHNR, CDR2 FQNEAQ (reference sequence). CDR3 coding DNA: TGTGCCAGCAGTCCAGGTGCCAGCTATGGCTACACCTTC. Its translation is CASSPGASYGYTF.

The chain couples TRBV30 to TRBJ1-6; no reliable D call. The germline CDR1 and CDR2 sequences are GTSNPN and SVGIG (reference sequence). The V gene lost 1 base and the J gene lost 6 bases, with 10 bases spanning the gap. The CDR3 sequence is 14 residues long. DNA for the CDR3: TGTGCCTGGAGTGCCCATCAGGTTAATTCACCCCTCCACTTT. Protein sequence: CAWSAHQVNSPLHF.

The chain employs TRBV5-1 and TRBJ1-4; D is perhaps TRBD1 (6 bases). The V gene's germline CDR1 is SGHRS and CDR2 YFSETQ. CDR3 length equals 16 residues. V was clipped by 4 bases and J by 4 bases, with 17 bases between them. In DNA form, the CDR3 reads TGCGCCAGCAGCATCGGACAGCGCCTTCTTAATGAAAAACTGTTTTTT. Its protein product is CASSIGQRLLNEKLFF.

The rearrangement links TRBV10-2 to TRBJ2-7, with 7 bases fitting TRBD1. Looked up from germline, CDR1 is WSHSY and CDR2 is SAAADI. The junction had 14 bases not matched to a gene; V was cut back by 6 bases and J by 9 bases. The CDR3 totals 14 residues. CDR3 sequence: CASSSTGMIKLQYF. The CDR3 DNA is TGCGCCAGCAGCTCGACAGGGATGATTAAGCTGCAGTACTTC.

This clone appeared a single time. The J gene is TRBJ1-2, the V gene TRBV18, with D perhaps matching TRBD1 (6 bases). V lost 5 bases and J lost 2, with 9 bases in between. Germline V gene lookup returns CDR1 KGHSH and CDR2 LQKENI. This CDR3 is built from 13 residues. The CDR3 DNA reads TGTGCCAGCTCATCCGGACAGAACTATGGCTACACCTTC. The encoded protein is CASSSGQNYGYTF.

The chain links TRBV4-1 to TRBJ1-1, with 10 bases matching TRBD1. The CDR3 length is 15 residues. Germline V CDR1 and CDR2: MGHRA, YSYEKL. V was pared by 3 bases and J by 4 bases, with 5 bases of the junction left unmatched. The CDR3, as DNA: TGCGCCAGCAGCCAGAACGACAGGGGGCTCACTGAAGCTTTCTTT. Its translation: CASSQNDRGLTEAFF.

This rearrangement joins TRBV19 to TRBJ2-7; D perhaps matches TRBD2 (5 bases). This CDR3 region has 15 residues. The V end lost 4 bases, the J end lost 4 bases, and 17 bases lay between the germline ends. The germline CDR1 and CDR2 sequences are LNHDA and SQIVND (reference sequence). The CDR3 loop reads CASSKRRLDVYEQYF. For the CDR3, the DNA is TGTGCCAGTAGTAAGCGGCGACTGGACGTATACGAGCAGTACTTC.

The rearrangement joins TRBV5-4 to TRBJ2-3; D possibly corresponds to TRBD2 (5 bases). The CDR3 length is 17 residues. The V end lost 4 bases, the J end lost 0 bases, and 18 bases lay between the germline ends. Germline V gene sequence: CDR1 SGHNT, CDR2 YYREEE (reference sequence). CDR3 loop: CASSPLPRRLSTDTQYF. The CDR3 DNA follows: TGTGCCAGCAGCCCCCTCCCGAGGAGGTTAAGCACAGATACGCAGTATTTT.

The chain couples TRBV6-5 to TRBJ1-2, with a tentative D call TRBD1 (6 bases). In germline, CDR1 is MNHEY, CDR2 SVGAGI. Trimming left V 6 bases short and J 3 bases short, with 14 bases between. This CDR3 is built from 14 residues. The CDR3 coding sequence is TGTGCCAGCAGACTCGGACAGTCCCACTATGGCTACACCTTC. Translated, it gives CASRLGQSHYGYTF.

This chain connects TRBV4-1 to TRBJ1-2; possibly TRBD1 for D (5 bases). The CDR3 is 17 amino acids. Germline loops: CDR1 MGHRA, CDR2 YSYEKL. The V and J ends lost 0 bases and 2 bases respectively, with 16 bases between them. The CDR3 region is CASSQEGRRAENYGYTF. Written as DNA, the CDR3 is TGCGCCAGCAGCCAAGAGGGGCGACGGGCAGAGAACTATGGCTACACCTTC.

V usage is TRBV29-1 and J usage is TRBJ1-1; tentative D call: TRBD1 (6 bases). The length of the CDR3 is 13 residues. Germline V gene lookup returns CDR1 SQVTM and CDR2 ANQGSEA. Trimming took off 8 bases at V and 1 base at J, with 14 bases between the two ends. Written as DNA, the CDR3 is TGCAGCTTCTCCGGGACATGGAACACTGAAGCTTTCTTT. It translates to CSFSGTWNTEAFF.

This chain links TRBV5-1 with TRBJ1-2; 9 bases fit TRBD1. The length of the CDR3 is 15 residues. Germline loops: CDR1 SGHRS, CDR2 YFSETQ. V was pared by 4 bases and J by 3 bases, with 7 bases of the junction left unmatched. The CDR3 coding sequence is TGCGCCAGCAGCCCCCGGGACAGGGTTGACTATGGCTACACCTTC. Its translation is CASSPRDRVDYGYTF.

The chain joins TRBV3-1 (or the pseudogene TRBV3-2) to TRBJ2-3; TRBD2 is a possible D gene (7 bases). CDR3 size: 15 residues. Germline assignment: CDR1 LGHDT and CDR2 YNNKEL (reference sequence). Trimming removed 11 bases at V and 4 bases at J, with 22 bases between. CDR3 nucleotides: TGTGCCGCCTCGACGGCGGGGGCGAGGGCAGATACGCAGTATTTT. The encoded protein is CAASTAGARADTQYF.

V and J are TRBV11-2 and TRBJ2-7, with D perhaps matching TRBD2 (5 bases). V lost 1 base to trimming and J lost 7 bases, with 20 bases between them. The CDR3 totals 16 residues. Germline CDR1 reads SGHAT; CDR2 reads FQNNGV. For the CDR3, the DNA is TGTGCCAGCAGCTTAGGACCGGACTCCGTTATGTGGGAGCAGTACTTC. Encoded protein: CASSLGPDSVMWEQYF.

In DNA form, the CDR3 reads TGCGCCAGCAGCACGACTAGTTACTACGAGCAGTACTTC. It specifies CASSTTSYYEQYF. This chain connects TRBV5-1 to TRBJ2-7; D perhaps matches TRBD2 (6 bases). Germline V gives CDR1 SGHRS, CDR2 YFSETQ. Trimming removed 4 bases at V and 3 bases at J, with 11 bases between. There are 13 residues in the CDR3.

Only a few counts were recorded for this clone. The CDR3 region is CASSLEPRTNAYTF. CDR3 coding DNA: TGCGCCAGCAGCTTGGAGCCCCGAACGAACGCCTACACCTTC. The chain links TRBV5-1 to TRBJ1-2; D gene unclear. With 0 bases removed from V and 10 bases from J, the gap between germline ends came to 16 bases. The CDR3 extends over 14 amino acids. Germline V gives CDR1 SGHRS, CDR2 YFSETQ.

The J gene is TRBJ1-2, the V gene TRBV7-8; D gene ambiguous. Deletions cut 4 bases from V and 4 bases from J, with 16 bases between. Germline V gene lookup returns CDR1 SGHVS and CDR2 FQNEAQ. This CDR3 is built from 15 residues. The CDR3 region is CASSSAAVSSYGYTF. The CDR3 nucleotides read TGTGCCAGCAGCTCGGCGGCCGTAAGTAGCTATGGCTACACCTTC.

On this clone: The sample holds other DNA sequences that translate to the same CDR3. This sequence joins TRBV27 and TRBJ2-7; TRBD2 might be the D (6 bases). V shed 2 bases and J shed 7 bases, with 6 bases lying between them. This CDR3 comprises 11 residues. Germline V gives CDR1 MNHEY, CDR2 SMNVEV (reference sequence). CDR3 DNA: TGTGCCAGCAGTTTAGGGGGGGAGCAGTACTTC. It yields the protein CASSLGGEQYF.